This passage covers 24 T cell receptor beta chains from one sample sequenced in a study of OX40 agonist ivuxolimab in advanced cancers. Library preparation used the immunoSEQ multiplex PCR assay. TCRdb retrieved this table from immuneACCESS and kept in-frame rearrangements only. Not all clones are present; in checked studies, unresolved V genes account for under half, and no reason is known for the remainder. Counted in this sample were roughly 38,000 clones; approximately 88% of them appeared once. The biggest ten clones account for approximately 0.62% of the sample. The sample was CD4+ or CD8+ T cells sorted from blood, taken in a trial of the OX40 agonist ivuxolimab. These receptors were taken from an adult with an advanced solid tumor such as melanoma, head and neck, liver or kidney cancer.

This chain connects TRBV9 to TRBJ2-2; 7 nucleotides align to TRBD1. Germline CDR1 SGDLS, CDR2 YYNGEE. The CDR3 has 16 residues. J was trimmed by 7 bases and V by 0 bases; bases with no gene match: 9. The CDR3 nucleotides are TGTGCCAGCAGCGTAGTGGCAGGGGGAGCAGGCGGGGAGCTGTTTTTT. It translates to CASSVVAGGAGGELFF.

This chain uses TRBV6-1 with TRBJ2-3; 9 bases are shared with TRBD2. The germline V gene has CDR1 MNHNS and CDR2 SASEGT. With V trimmed by 4 bases and J by 4 bases, 6 bases remained unmatched. The CDR3 spans 15 residues. Here the CDR3 DNA reads TGTGCCAGCAGTGGACTAGCGGTTTCCGCAGATACGCAGTATTTT. This encodes CASSGLAVSADTQYF.

The V call is TRBV11-3, the J call TRBJ1-4, with a possible D match to TRBD1 (5 bases). In germline, CDR1 is SGHNT, CDR2 YENEEA. The CDR3 has 15 amino acids. The V end lost 6 bases, the J end lost 1 base, and 12 bases lay between the germline ends. CDR3 region: CASSSGQKTNEKLFF. CDR3 sequence (DNA): TGTGCCAGCAGTTCAGGGCAGAAAACTAATGAAAAACTGTTTTTT. Full variable domain (rest looked up from reference TRBV11-3 and TRBJ1-4): EAGVVQSPRYKIIEKKQPVAFWCNPISGHNTLYWYLQNLGQGPELLIRYENEEAVDDSQLPKDRFSAERLKGVDSTLKIQPAELGDSAVYLCASSSGQKTNEKLFFGSGTQLSVL.

V gene TRBV11-3 combines with J gene TRBJ2-5; 7 nucleotides match TRBD1. V lost 5 bases, J lost 1 base, and 4 bases stayed unmatched. The CDR3 contains 14 residues. The germline gives CDR1 SGHNT, CDR2 YENEEA. CDR3 nucleotides: TGTGCCAGCAGCAAAAGGGACAGCCAAGAGACCCAGTACTTC. This gives the protein CASSKRDSQETQYF.

The V and J genes are TRBV4-1 and TRBJ2-7, with 11 bases lining up with TRBD2. Germline CDR1 MGHRA, CDR2 YSYEKL. J was trimmed by 1 base and V by 6 bases; bases with no gene match: 5. There are 15 residues in the CDR3. CDR3 DNA: TGCGCCAGCAGGCGCACTAGCGGGGGATCCTACGAGCAGTACTTC. Translated, it gives CASRRTSGGSYEQYF.

The V call is TRBV6-6, the J call TRBJ2-3; maybe TRBD1 (5 bases). The germline CDR1 and CDR2 sequences are MNHNY and SVGAGI (reference sequence). The CDR3 is 15 residues long. Trimming left V 0 bases short and J 6 bases short, with 13 bases between. The CDR3 is CASSYSFQGMDTQYF. The CDR3, as DNA: TGTGCCAGCAGTTACTCGTTTCAGGGAATGGATACGCAGTATTTT.

V gene TRBV29-1 combines with J gene TRBJ1-1, with TRBD1 identical over 8 bases. The junction had 4 bases not matched to a gene; V was cut back by 7 bases and J by 0 bases. Germline V gene data show CDR1 as SQVTM and CDR2 as ANQGSEA. The CDR3 sequence is 13 residues long. CDR3: CSAAGQVNTEAFF. CDR3 in DNA: TGCAGCGCTGCGGGACAGGTGAACACTGAAGCTTTCTTT.

V is TRBV5-1 and J is TRBJ2-6; TRBD1 agrees at 7 bases. Trimming at V came to 0 bases and at J to 0 bases, leaving 12 bases not matched to a gene. CDR1 SGHRS and CDR2 YFSETQ come from the germline V gene. CDR3 length: 20 residues. The CDR3 spells CASSLARDRLFSSGANVLTF. CDR3 nucleotides: TGCGCCAGCAGCTTGGCCAGGGACAGATTATTTAGCTCTGGGGCCAACGTCCTGACTTTC.

This chain connects TRBV7-9 to TRBJ2-7; possibly TRBD1 for D (6 bases). The germline V and J ends were trimmed by 7 bases and 1 base, with 14 bases remaining between them. CDR1 and CDR2 (germline): SEHNR, FQNEAQ (reference sequence). The CDR3 length is 14 residues. CDR3 region: CASTGQRASYEQYF. The CDR3 DNA reads TGTGCCAGCACCGGACAGCGCGCTTCCTACGAGCAGTACTTC.

V usage is TRBV5-1 and J usage is TRBJ2-7, with 9 bases fitting TRBD1. The CDR3 is made up of 15 amino acids. V lost 4 bases, J lost 2 bases, and 7 bases stayed unmatched. Germline CDR1 and CDR2: SGHRS and YFSETQ. The DNA for the CDR3 is TGCGCCAGCAGCCCAACAGGGACAGGGACCTACGAGCAGTACTTC. Translating it yields CASSPTGTGTYEQYF.

This chain uses TRBV29-1 with TRBJ1-2, with D hard to call. The CDR3 covers 13 residues. V was cut by 5 bases and J by 4 bases, with 14 bases left in between. In germline, CDR1 is SQVTM, CDR2 ANQGSEA. The CDR3 region is CSVSGRQGYGYTF. The CDR3 bases are TGCAGCGTTTCGGGCAGACAAGGCTATGGCTACACCTTC.

DNA of the CDR3: TGTGCCAGCAGCTCCGACTCCTACGAGCAGTACTTC. This encodes CASSSDSYEQYF. This rearrangement joins TRBV5-6 to TRBJ2-7; D not certain. The CDR3 is 12 residues long. The germline CDR1 and CDR2 sequences are SGHDT and YYEEEE. Trimming left V 3 bases short and J 0 bases short, with 4 bases between.

The genes are TRBV30 and TRBJ2-1; TRBD2 is a possible D gene (6 bases). The V and J ends lost 2 bases and 6 bases respectively, with 17 bases between them. The germline CDR1 and CDR2 sequences are GTSNPN and SVGIG (reference sequence). This CDR3 contains 15 residues. Here the CDR3 reads CAWSRRTRRGNEQFF. The CDR3 DNA sequence: TGTGCCTGGAGTCGCCGGACCAGGAGGGGCAATGAGCAGTTCTTC.

This clone came up once. The chain employs TRBV30 and TRBJ1-3; D is undetermined. Germline CDR1 reads GTSNPN; CDR2 reads SVGIG (reference sequence). Trimming removed 3 bases at V and 3 bases at J, with 9 bases between. The CDR3 totals 13 residues. The CDR3 DNA reads TGTGCCTGGAGCGTTGGGTATGGAAACACCATATATTTT. This gives the protein CAWSVGYGNTIYF.

This chain links TRBV7-2 with TRBJ2-1; 8 bases are shared with TRBD2. V lost 5 bases, J lost 1 base, and 10 bases stayed unmatched. From germline, CDR1 is SGHTA and CDR2 FQGNSA. The CDR3 loop spans 17 amino acids. The chain's CDR3 is CASSPRTSRQSYNEQFF. CDR3 DNA: TGTGCCAGCAGCCCACGGACTAGCAGACAATCCTACAATGAGCAGTTCTTC.

This chain connects TRBV7-2 to TRBJ2-1, with D possibly being TRBD1 (5 bases). This CDR3 has 15 residues. Germline lookup yields CDR1 SGHTA and CDR2 FQGNSA. Trimming removed 5 bases at V and 7 bases at J, with 18 bases between. This CDR3 is CASSLLGRLSNEQFF. CDR3 sequence (DNA): TGTGCCAGCAGCCTGCTGGGGCGCTTATCGAATGAGCAGTTCTTC.

V and J are TRBV5-6 and TRBJ1-2; TRBD1 aligns across 8 bases. Germline assignment: CDR1 SGHDT and CDR2 YYEEEE. With V trimmed by 3 bases and J by 7 bases, 17 bases remained unmatched. The CDR3 sequence is 17 residues long. CDR3: CASSSRGQGSPLRGYTF. In nucleotides, the CDR3 is TGTGCCAGCAGCTCAAGAGGACAGGGATCACCTCTTCGTGGCTACACCTTC.

The chain uses TRBV5-6 and TRBJ1-6; D gene uncertain. The length of the CDR3 is 13 residues. Germline CDR1 SGHDT, CDR2 YYEEEE. Trimming removed 4 bases from V and 5 bases from J, with 7 bases in between. DNA of the CDR3: TGTGCCAGCAGCCGTGGCAATAATTCACCCCTCCACTTT. This gives the protein CASSRGNNSPLHF.

This chain connects TRBV19 to TRBJ1-4, with D tentatively TRBD1 (6 bases). This CDR3 is built from 13 residues. Germline CDR1 is LNHDA and CDR2 is SQIVND (reference sequence). V shed 8 bases and J shed 4 bases, with 11 bases lying between them. As DNA, the CDR3 is TGTGCCAGTGGACAGATACTTAATGAAAAACTGTTTTTT. Translated, it gives CASGQILNEKLFF.

V gene TRBV6-4 combines with J gene TRBJ2-7; 9 bases map to TRBD2. CDR3 length: 14 amino acids. The J segment lost 2 bases and the V segment lost 4 bases, leaving 3 bases of the junction unmatched. Germline assignment: CDR1 MRHNA and CDR2 SNTAGT. CDR3 bases: TGTGCCAGCAGTGTTAGCGGGGGAGCCTACGAGCAGTACTTC. This codes for CASSVSGGAYEQYF.

This rearrangement joins TRBV6-6 to TRBJ2-7; perhaps TRBD1 as D (6 bases). This CDR3 spans 16 amino acids. Trimming removed 2 bases from V and 0 bases from J, with 14 bases in between. The germline CDR1 and CDR2 sequences are MNHNY and SVGAGI (reference sequence). The CDR3 is CASSYNQGPLSYEQYF. The CDR3 nucleotides read TGTGCCAGCAGTTACAATCAGGGGCCCCTCTCCTACGAGCAGTACTTC.

V gene TRBV19 combines with J gene TRBJ2-1; possible D gene TRBD2, 7 bases. CDR1 is LNHDA and CDR2 is SQIVND in the germline V gene (reference sequence). Trimming shortened V by 7 bases and J by 7 bases, and 17 bases separated the two germline ends. CDR3 size: 14 residues. CDR3 sequence: CASMGGASLNEQFF. DNA for the CDR3: TGTGCCAGTATGGGGGGGGCCTCATTAAATGAGCAGTTCTTC.

The chain uses TRBV4-3 and TRBJ1-1; weak D call: TRBD1 (6 bases). Trimming removed 0 bases from V and 13 bases from J, with 15 bases in between. The CDR3 has 13 residues. CDR1 is LGHNA and CDR2 is YSLEER in the germline V gene. In DNA form, the CDR3 reads TGCGCCAGCAGCCAAGAACGGCAGGGGTTAGTTTTCTTT. It specifies CASSQERQGLVFF.

The chain couples TRBV21-1 to TRBJ2-4; the table gives TRBD1 as D, unverified against the DNA. TRBV21-1 is termed a pseudogene. CDR3 size: 17 residues. The CDR3 here is CASSNADSSLAKNIQYF. CDR3 nucleotides: TGTGCCAGCAGCAATGCGGACAGCTCCTTAGCCAAAAACATTCAGTACTTC.